This T cell receptor (beta chain) emerged from a study of regulatory T cells in long-lasting Graves disease. Construction of the TCR beta libraries employed iRepertoire HTBI primers in conjunction with Arm-PCR of CDR3 regions. As originally analysed: Identification yielded some 65 TRBV and approximately 13 TRBJ segments across samples. TCRdb processed the multiplex PCR reads anew with MiXCR; each CDR3 protein has one entry. These V and J calls rely on TCRdb rather than the paper's analysis. The sample has roughly 510,000 distinct CDR3 sequences; 15% to 20% are singletons. Time point given: newly diagnosed GD, antithyroid drugs for less than 3 months. The authors made the TCR library using RNA they extracted from PBMCs. EDTA tubes received around 9 milliliters of drawn peripheral blood. V was clipped by 5 bases and J by 2 bases; unmatched bases: 5. The germline V gene has CDR1 SQVTM and CDR2 ANQGSEA. The CDR3 loop spans 13 amino acids.

This clonotype was seen ten or more times. Its antigen is unknown. General study findings and limits: With a small sample size, accuracy may have been reduced.

The same sample was also used in a study of T cells in Graves' hyperthyroidism and ophthalmopathy.

The genes are TRBV29-1 and TRBJ2-7; TRBD2 matches 8 bases. The receptor was derived from a man aged 18 to 30 with Graves disease. Here the sequenced sample was peripheral blood mononuclear cells (PBMCs), taken at new diagnosis, from a patient treated with antithyroid drugs. CDR3 DNA: TGCAGCGTTACGAGCGGGAGTACCTACGAGCAGTACTTC. It codes for CSVTSGSTYEQYF.